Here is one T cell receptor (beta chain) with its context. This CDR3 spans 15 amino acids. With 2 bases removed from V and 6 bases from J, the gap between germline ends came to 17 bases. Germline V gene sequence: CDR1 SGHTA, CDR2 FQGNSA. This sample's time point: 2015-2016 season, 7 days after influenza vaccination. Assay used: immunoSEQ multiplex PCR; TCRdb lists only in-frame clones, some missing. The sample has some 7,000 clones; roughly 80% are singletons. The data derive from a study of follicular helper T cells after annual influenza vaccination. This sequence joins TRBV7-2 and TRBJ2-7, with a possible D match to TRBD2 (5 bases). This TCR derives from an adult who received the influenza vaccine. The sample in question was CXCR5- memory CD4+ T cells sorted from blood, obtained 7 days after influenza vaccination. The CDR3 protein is CASSLSRGLAGEQYF. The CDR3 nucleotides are TGTGCCAGCAGCTTATCCCGAGGACTGGCGGGCGAGCAGTACTTC. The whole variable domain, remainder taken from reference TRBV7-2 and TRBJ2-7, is GAGVSQSPSNKVTEKGKDVELRCDPISGHTALYWYRQSLGQGLEFLIYFQGNSAPDKSGLPSDRFSAERTGGSVSTLTIQRTQQEDSAVYLCASSLSRGLAGEQYFGPGTRLTVT.